Sequencing of this T cell receptor (beta chain) was carried out in a study of shared clonotypes between healthy human individuals. The run depth of the assay was deep. The table came from immunoSEQ multiplex PCR; TCRdb's copy has only in-frame clones and leaves some out. The profile shows over a million clones, about 96% of them singletons. Regarding this clone: The antigen remains unidentified.

Whole-study results and caveats: Some clonotypes were shared by all four sorted-subset donors, while others were not shared. The non-shared ones had lower generation probabilities than the shared ones. Sample collection involved blood only; tissue repertoires are likely different.

Germline V gene data show CDR1 as SGHNT and CDR2 as YYREEE (reference sequence). The CDR3 is made up of 15 amino acids. V lost 3 bases and J lost 4, with 14 bases in between. The chain employs TRBV5-4 and TRBJ2-1, with a tentative D call TRBD1 (6 bases). Sequenced input: naive CD4+ T cells sorted from blood. As for subset: CD45RA+ positively selected. The TCR originated in a man younger than 45 in good health. This CDR3 reads CASSSSPGQYNEQFF. DNA of the CDR3: TGTGCCAGCAGCTCCTCCCCTGGACAGTACAATGAGCAGTTCTTC. Full variable domain (rest looked up from reference TRBV5-4 and TRBJ2-1): ETGVTQSPTHLIKTRGQQVTLRCSSQSGHNTVSWYQQALGQGPQFIFQYYREEENGRGNFPPRFSGLQFPNYSSELNVNALELDDSALYLCASSSSPGQYNEQFFGPGTRLTVL.